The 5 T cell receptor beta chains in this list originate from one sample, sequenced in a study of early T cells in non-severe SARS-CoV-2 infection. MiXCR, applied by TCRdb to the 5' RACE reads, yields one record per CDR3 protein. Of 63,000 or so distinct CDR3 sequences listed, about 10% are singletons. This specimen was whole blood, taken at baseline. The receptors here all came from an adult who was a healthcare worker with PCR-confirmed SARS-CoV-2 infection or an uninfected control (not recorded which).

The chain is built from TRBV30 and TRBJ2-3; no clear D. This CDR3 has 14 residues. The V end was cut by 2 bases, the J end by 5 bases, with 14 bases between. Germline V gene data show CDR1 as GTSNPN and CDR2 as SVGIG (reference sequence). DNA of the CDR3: TGTGCCTGGAGTTGGTCGTTAGGAGAAGATACGCAGTATTTT. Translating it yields CAWSWSLGEDTQYF.

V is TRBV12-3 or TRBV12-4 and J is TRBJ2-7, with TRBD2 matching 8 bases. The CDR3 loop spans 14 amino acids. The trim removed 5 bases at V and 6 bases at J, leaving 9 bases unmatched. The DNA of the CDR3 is TGTGCCAGCAGTCCGGGACTAGGGATTTCCGAGCAGTACTTC. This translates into CASSPGLGISEQYF.

In nucleotides, the CDR3 is TGTGCCAGCACCTCCGGGACAGAAGGTTACGAGCAGTACTTC. Protein product: CASTSGTEGYEQYF. V gene TRBV28 combines with J gene TRBJ2-7, with TRBD1 identical over 7 bases. Germline CDR1 MDHEN, CDR2 SYDVKM. The CDR3 consists of 14 residues. V shed 7 bases and J 4 bases; nucleotides not matched to a gene: 10.

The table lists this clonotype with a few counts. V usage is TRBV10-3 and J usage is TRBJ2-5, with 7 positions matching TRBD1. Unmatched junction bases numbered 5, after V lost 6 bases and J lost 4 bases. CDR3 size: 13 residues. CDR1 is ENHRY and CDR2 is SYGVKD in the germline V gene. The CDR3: CAISVTGAETQYF. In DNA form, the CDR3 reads TGTGCCATCAGCGTTACAGGGGCAGAGACCCAGTACTTC.

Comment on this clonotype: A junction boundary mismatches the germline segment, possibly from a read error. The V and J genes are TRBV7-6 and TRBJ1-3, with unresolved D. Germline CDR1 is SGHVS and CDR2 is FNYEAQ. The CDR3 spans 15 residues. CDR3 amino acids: CASGLDPGSGNTIYF. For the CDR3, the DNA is TGTGCCAGCGGCTTAGATCCGGGCTCTGGAAACACCATATATTTT.